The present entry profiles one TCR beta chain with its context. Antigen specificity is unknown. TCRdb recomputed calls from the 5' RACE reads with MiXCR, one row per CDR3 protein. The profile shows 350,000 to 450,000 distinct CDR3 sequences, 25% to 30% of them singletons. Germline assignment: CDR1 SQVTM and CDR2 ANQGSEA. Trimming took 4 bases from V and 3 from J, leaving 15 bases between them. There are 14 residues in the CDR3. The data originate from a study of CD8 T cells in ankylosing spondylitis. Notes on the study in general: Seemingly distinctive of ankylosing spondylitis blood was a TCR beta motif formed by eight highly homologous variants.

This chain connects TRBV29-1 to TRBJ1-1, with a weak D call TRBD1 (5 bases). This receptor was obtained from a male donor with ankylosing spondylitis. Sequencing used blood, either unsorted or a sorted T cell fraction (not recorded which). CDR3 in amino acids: CSVARAGGDTEAFF. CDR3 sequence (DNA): TGCAGCGTTGCTAGGGCGGGGGGAGACACTGAAGCTTTCTTT. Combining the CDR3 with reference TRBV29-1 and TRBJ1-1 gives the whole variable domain SAVISQKPSRDICQRGTSLTIQCQVDSQVTMMFWYRQQPGQSLTLIATANQGSEATYESGFVIDKFPISRPNLTFSTLTVSNMSPEDSSIYLCSVARAGGDTEAFFGQGTRLTVV.